The 14 T cell receptor beta chains reported below all come from one sample, sequenced in a study of T-cell memory formation after mild COVID-19. TCRdb ran MiXCR on the 5' RACE reads and lists one entry per CDR3 protein. This table has 140,000 to 150,000 distinct CDR3 sequences, about 23% appearing once. The source material was PBMCs or a T cell subset sorted from them (not recorded which). The receptors were gathered from an adult woman who had mild COVID-19 (a few samples of this study predate the infection). Cell type and time point are not known.

The table lists this clonotype with many counts. The gene calls are TRBV20-1 and TRBJ2-3, with unresolved D. Germline assignment: CDR1 DFQATT and CDR2 SNEGSKA (reference sequence). Trimming cost V 3 bases and J 3 bases, with 16 bases left between them. The CDR3 is made up of 15 amino acids. CDR3 DNA: TGCAGTGCTAGCCAAGAAGGGTTTGAGACAGATACGCAGTATTTT. It is translated as CSASQEGFETDTQYF.

This clonotype was counted between two and nine times. The V call is TRBV5-6, the J call TRBJ2-6; D unresolved. The CDR3 runs 17 residues. V shed 0 bases and J shed 1 base, with 11 bases lying between them. The germline V gene encodes CDR1 SGHDT and CDR2 YYEEEE. CDR3: CASSLDVWSSGANVLTF. Here the CDR3 DNA reads TGTGCCAGCAGCTTGGATGTGTGGTCTTCTGGGGCCAACGTCCTGACTTTC. The full variable domain, its missing parts supplied by reference TRBV5-6 and TRBJ2-6, is DAGVTQSPTHLIKTRGQQVTLRCSPKSGHDTVSWYQQALGQGPQFIFQYYEEEERQRGNFPDRFSGHQFPNYSSELNVNALLLGDSALYLCASSLDVWSSGANVLTFGAGSRLTVL.

This clonotype was counted only a few times. The J gene is TRBJ1-2, the V gene TRBV12-3 or TRBV12-4, with a weak D call TRBD1 (5 bases). The V gene lost 4 bases and the J gene lost 4 bases, with 7 bases spanning the gap. The CDR3 has 12 residues. This chain's CDR3 is CASSSDSYGYTF. As DNA, the CDR3 is TGTGCCAGCAGTTCCGACAGCTATGGCTACACCTTC.

This clonotype has a count of ten or more. The chain carries TRBV4-3 and TRBJ2-1, with D maybe TRBD2 (6 bases). Germline V gene sequence: CDR1 LGHNA, CDR2 YSLEER. This CDR3 has 14 amino acids. The V and J ends lost 0 bases and 6 bases respectively, with 9 bases between them. CDR3: CASSQDRGSNEQFF. CDR3 sequence (DNA): TGCGCCAGCAGCCAAGACCGGGGGAGCAATGAGCAGTTCTTC.

This clonotype showed up just a few times. The genes are TRBV4-1 and TRBJ1-1, with 8 bases lining up with TRBD1. Germline CDR1 MGHRA, CDR2 YSYEKL. V lost 4 bases and J lost 5; bases outside the gene matches: 3. CDR3 length: 13 residues. CDR3 DNA sequence: TGCGCCAGCAGCCTGACAGGGGCGACTGAAGCTTTCTTT. It specifies CASSLTGATEAFF.

This sequence joins TRBV5-6 and TRBJ2-3; the D gene could be TRBD1 or TRBD2 (6 bases each). The CDR3 is made up of 14 amino acids. CDR1 and CDR2 from the germline V gene are SGHDT and YYEEEE. V lost 6 bases to trimming and J lost 5 bases, with 16 bases between them. The DNA for the CDR3 is TGTGCCAGCAACCGGTACGGGGGCGGAGATACGCAGTATTTT. Protein sequence: CASNRYGGGDTQYF. Based on the CDR3 plus reference TRBV5-6 and TRBJ2-3, the full variable domain is DAGVTQSPTHLIKTRGQQVTLRCSPKSGHDTVSWYQQALGQGPQFIFQYYEEEERQRGNFPDRFSGHQFPNYSSELNVNALLLGDSALYLCASNRYGGGDTQYFGPGTRLTVL.

This clonotype occurred a few times. This rearrangement joins TRBV5-1 to TRBJ1-4; D is possibly TRBD1 (5 bases). CDR1 and CDR2 from the germline V gene are SGHRS and YFSETQ. CDR3 length: 15 residues. Trimming pared 0 bases from V and 7 bases from J, leaving 13 bases between. CDR3 residues: CASSLGEGQSEKLFF. CDR3 DNA sequence: TGCGCCAGCAGCTTGGGTGAGGGGCAGAGTGAAAAACTGTTTTTT.

This rearrangement joins TRBV9 to TRBJ1-5; no clear D gene. This CDR3 region has 14 residues. V was clipped by 0 bases and J by 1 base, with 5 bases between them. The germline V gene encodes CDR1 SGDLS and CDR2 YYNGEE. The CDR3 loop is CASSVEGSNQPQHF. CDR3 nucleotide sequence: TGTGCCAGCAGCGTAGAAGGCAGCAATCAGCCCCAGCATTTT.

The chain links TRBV7-9 to TRBJ2-5; weak D call: TRBD2 (5 bases). Trimming took 3 bases from V and 3 from J, leaving 5 bases between them. This CDR3 contains 12 residues. CDR1 SEHNR and CDR2 FQNEAQ come from the germline V gene (reference sequence). The CDR3 DNA is TGTGCCAGCAGCTTCGGGGAAGAGACCCAGTACTTC. It codes for CASSFGEETQYF.

This clonotype appeared a few times. The J gene is TRBJ2-1, the V gene TRBV29-1, with D perhaps matching TRBD2 (7 bases). This CDR3 is built from 13 residues. Germline V CDR1 and CDR2: SQVTM, ANQGSEA. Trimming pared 7 bases from V and 8 bases from J, leaving 18 bases between. CDR3 DNA: TGCAGCGAGCGGGCCACGGGGGGCGATGAGCAGTTCTTC. This translates into CSERATGGDEQFF.

The rearrangement joins TRBV6-2 or TRBV6-3 to TRBJ1-5, with unresolved D. Trimming left V 0 bases short and J 1 base short, with 16 bases between. The germline V gene has CDR1 MNHEY and CDR2 SVGEGT. The CDR3 has 18 residues. Written as DNA, the CDR3 is TGTGCCAGCAGTTACTCGAGACACCCGATCGGGAGCAATCAGCCCCAGCATTTT. Protein sequence: CASSYSRHPIGSNQPQHF.

J is TRBJ2-1 and V is TRBV4-2; unclear D gene. Germline V gene data show CDR1 as LGHNA and CDR2 as YNFKEQ. CDR3 length equals 16 residues. Trimming took 0 bases from V and 0 from J, leaving 9 bases between them. The chain's CDR3 is CASSQDTGVSYNEQFF. The CDR3 bases are TGTGCCAGCAGCCAAGATACTGGCGTCTCCTACAATGAGCAGTTCTTC.

This chain uses TRBV4-1 with TRBJ2-5; 9 positions match TRBD2. After removal of 3 bases from V and 3 bases from J, the junction contained 8 bases not matched to a gene. Per the germline V gene, CDR1 is MGHRA and CDR2 is YSYEKL. The CDR3 extends over 16 amino acids. DNA of the CDR3: TGCGCCAGCAGCCAGAGACCGGGACTAGCTAAAGAGACCCAGTACTTC. This gives the protein CASSQRPGLAKETQYF.

The chain is built from TRBV2 and TRBJ1-1; D might be TRBD1 (5 bases). The CDR3 has 13 residues. The V and J ends lost 7 bases and 2 bases respectively, with 11 bases between them. The V gene's germline CDR1 is SNHLY and CDR2 FYNNEI. The CDR3 spells CASKGMENTEAFF. Here the CDR3 DNA reads TGTGCCAGCAAGGGGATGGAAAACACTGAAGCTTTCTTT.